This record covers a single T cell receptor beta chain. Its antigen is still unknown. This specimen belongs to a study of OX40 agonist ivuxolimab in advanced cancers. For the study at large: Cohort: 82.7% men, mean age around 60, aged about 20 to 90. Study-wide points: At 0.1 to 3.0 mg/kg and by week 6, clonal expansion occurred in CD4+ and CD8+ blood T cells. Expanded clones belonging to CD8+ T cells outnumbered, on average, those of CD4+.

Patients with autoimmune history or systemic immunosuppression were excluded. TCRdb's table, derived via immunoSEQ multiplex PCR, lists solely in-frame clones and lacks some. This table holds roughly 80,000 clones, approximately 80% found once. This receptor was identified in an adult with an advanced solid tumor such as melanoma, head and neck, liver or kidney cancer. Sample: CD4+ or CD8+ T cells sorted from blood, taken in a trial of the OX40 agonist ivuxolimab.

The CDR3 DNA is TGTGCCAGCAGCTTAAAGGGGCGGTTGTCCTACGAGCAGTACTTC. Encoded protein: CASSLKGRLSYEQYF. This sequence joins TRBV5-6 and TRBJ2-7, with a possible D match to TRBD1 (5 bases). The CDR3 sequence is 15 residues long. Trimming took 2 bases from V and 1 from J, leaving 13 bases between them. Germline CDR1 SGHDT, CDR2 YYEEEE.